The 25 T cell receptor beta chains below come from one sample, sequenced in a study of blood T cell repertoires in COVID-19. Profiling relied on immunoSEQ multiplex PCR, and the TCRdb table lists in-frame clones only, not all of them. The table includes about 260,000 clones, approximately 82% detected once. The specimen sequenced was peripheral blood. These receptor sequences come from a woman aged 80 or over with acute or convalescent COVID-19.

Concerning this clone itself: Distinct nucleotide sequences in the sample also encode this CDR3. The rearrangement joins TRBV6-2 or TRBV6-3 to TRBJ1-2; 9 bases fit TRBD1. The CDR3 loop spans 12 amino acids. Germline V gene data show CDR1 as MNHEY and CDR2 as SVGEGT. The ends lost 6 bases at V and 8 bases at J; junction bases unmatched: 4. The CDR3 region has the DNA TGTGCCAGCAGCACGGGACAGGGCGGCTACACCTTC. It encodes CASSTGQGGYTF.

The chain carries TRBV13 and TRBJ2-1, with 8 positions matching TRBD2. With 4 bases clipped from V and 4 bases from J, the junction kept 9 bases outside the gene matches. The germline V gene has CDR1 PRHDT and CDR2 FYEKMQ (reference sequence). This CDR3 has 16 residues. Here the CDR3 reads CASSSLAGKHYNEQFF. As DNA, the CDR3 is TGTGCCAGCAGCTCATTAGCGGGAAAGCATTACAATGAGCAGTTCTTC. Supplemented by reference TRBV13 and TRBJ2-1, the full variable domain reads AAGVIQSPRHLIKEKRETATLKCYPIPRHDTVYWYQQGPGQDPQFLISFYEKMQSDKGSIPDRFSAQQFSDYHSELNMSSLELGDSALYFCASSSLAGKHYNEQFFGPGTRLTVL.

This clone was detected a few times. The chain joins TRBV12-5 to TRBJ2-2; TRBD1 agrees at 9 bases. The CDR3 is 16 residues long. Germline CDR1 reads LGHNT; CDR2 reads FRNRAP. V lost 4 bases to trimming and J lost 7 bases; unmatched junction nucleotides: 10. Here the CDR3 DNA reads TGTGCTAGTGGTTCGGTACAGGGGGCGAGGGACGGGGAGCTGTTTTTT. Encoded protein: CASGSVQGARDGELFF.

The chain combines TRBV12-1 with TRBJ2-7; the table's D call, TRBD2, has no DNA check behind it. TRBV12-1 is given as a pseudogene. The CDR3 runs 14 residues. CDR3 nucleotides: TGTGCCAGCAGCTCCCGGGGGAGCTCCTACGAGCAGTACTTC. This codes for CASSSRGSSYEQYF.

The table lists this clone with a few counts. CDR3 sequence: CASRTSGSHNEQFF. CDR3 DNA sequence: TGTGCCAGCAGGACTAGCGGGAGCCACAATGAGCAGTTCTTC. The chain has TRBV7-9 and TRBJ2-1, with 12 positions matching TRBD2. The CDR3 sequence is 14 residues long. V lost 6 bases, J lost 5 bases, and 2 bases stayed unmatched. Germline CDR1 and CDR2: SEHNR and FQNEAQ (reference sequence).

This clone appeared a single time. The CDR3 nucleotides read TGTGCCAGCAGGGATCGGACAGCTTCCAAAAACATTCAGTACTTC. Translated, it gives CASRDRTASKNIQYF. The chain combines TRBV5-4 with TRBJ2-4, with TRBD1 as a possible D gene (6 bases). There are 15 residues in the CDR3. Germline CDR1 and CDR2: SGHNT and YYREEE (reference sequence). Trimming cost V 5 bases and J 2 bases, with 14 bases left between them.

The CDR3: CASRSYGGRNTEAFF. The CDR3 DNA reads as TGTGCCAGCAGAAGCTACGGTGGTCGGAACACTGAAGCTTTCTTT. The rearrangement links TRBV5-4 to TRBJ1-1; D is uncertain. V lost 5 bases, J lost 1 base, and 15 bases lay in between. The germline gives CDR1 SGHNT, CDR2 YYREEE (reference sequence). The CDR3 is 15 residues long. Full variable domain (outside the CDR3, taken from reference TRBV5-4 and TRBJ1-1): ETGVTQSPTHLIKTRGQQVTLRCSSQSGHNTVSWYQQALGQGPQFIFQYYREEENGRGNFPPRFSGLQFPNYSSELNVNALELDDSALYLCASRSYGGRNTEAFFGQGTRLTVV.

This clone was picked up a small number of times. The rearrangement links TRBV19 to TRBJ1-4, with D possibly matching TRBD1 (5 bases). This CDR3 is built from 11 residues. Germline lookup yields CDR1 LNHDA and CDR2 SQIVND (reference sequence). V was trimmed by 4 bases and J by 10 bases, leaving 7 bases between them. CDR3 amino acids: CASSNRIKLFF. DNA of the CDR3: TGTGCCAGTAGTAACAGGATAAAACTGTTTTTT.

This clone is a singleton in its sample. The CDR3 DNA reads as TGTGCCAGCTCATCTAGTGGGGAGACCCAGTACTTC. Translated, it gives CASSSSGETQYF. This chain connects TRBV18 to TRBJ2-5; D not resolved. Germline loops: CDR1 KGHSH, CDR2 LQKENI. This CDR3 contains 12 residues. V was clipped by 5 bases and J by 5 bases, with 9 bases between them.

The sample holds a few counts of this clone. V and J are TRBV7-9 and TRBJ1-1; D is perhaps TRBD1 (5 bases). Trimming took 5 bases from V and 1 from J, leaving 11 bases between them. The V gene's germline CDR1 is SEHNR and CDR2 FQNEAQ (reference sequence). CDR3 size: 14 residues. The CDR3 DNA reads as TGTGCCAGCAGCGCGACAGCCCGGAACACTGAAGCTTTCTTT. It yields the protein CASSATARNTEAFF.

The chain links TRBV28 to TRBJ1-2; a possible D gene is TRBD1 (5 bases). Between the trimmed V and J ends, which lost 1 base and 8 bases, there was a span of 11 bases. CDR3 length: 13 amino acids. Germline CDR1 MDHEN, CDR2 SYDVKM. The CDR3 reads CASSLSVGGGYTF. As DNA, the CDR3 is TGTGCCAGCAGTTTATCGGTCGGGGGAGGCTACACCTTC.

The chain combines TRBV18 with TRBJ1-2; unclear D gene. The ends were cut back, 4 bases at V and 6 bases at J, with 33 bases in the middle. The CDR3 spans 20 residues. Germline V gene data show CDR1 as KGHSH and CDR2 as LQKENI. Here the CDR3 reads CASSLTFISQPESSNDGYTF. DNA of the CDR3: TGTGCCAGCTCACTGACTTTTATATCTCAACCGGAATCTTCGAACGATGGCTACACCTTC.

The J gene is TRBJ1-1, the V gene TRBV19; perhaps TRBD1 as D (5 bases). V dropped 6 bases and J dropped 3 bases, with 14 bases sitting between them. Germline V gives CDR1 LNHDA, CDR2 SQIVND (reference sequence). The length of the CDR3 is 14 residues. Written as DNA, the CDR3 is TGTGCCAGTAGCAGGACACTGGGGCACACTGAAGCTTTCTTT. Its protein is CASSRTLGHTEAFF. Full variable domain (rest looked up from reference TRBV19 and TRBJ1-1): DGGITQSPKYLFRKEGQNVTLSCEQNLNHDAMYWYRQDPGQGLRLIYYSQIVNDFQKGDIAEGYSVSREKKESFPLTVTSAQKNPTAFYLCASSRTLGHTEAFFGQGTRLTVV.

This clone appeared once. This chain connects TRBV18 to TRBJ1-2; a possible D gene is TRBD1 (6 bases). The CDR3 has 14 residues. The ends were cut back, 6 bases at V and 8 bases at J, with 19 bases in the middle. CDR1 KGHSH and CDR2 LQKENI come from the germline V gene. This CDR3 reads CASSRLSGEGGYTF. The DNA for the CDR3 is TGTGCCAGCTCGCGCTTATCAGGGGAAGGCGGCTACACCTTC.

This rearrangement joins TRBV11-2 to TRBJ2-1, with 10 bases aligning to TRBD2. This CDR3 spans 14 amino acids. V shed 5 bases and J 6 bases; nucleotides not matched to a gene: 4. Looked up from germline, CDR1 is SGHAT and CDR2 is FQNNGV. This CDR3 is CASSTRTSGNEQFF. CDR3 bases: TGTGCCAGCAGCACCCGGACTAGCGGCAATGAGCAGTTCTTC.

A single count supports this clone. The chain recombines TRBV19 with TRBJ2-7; 14 bases agree with TRBD2. The V gene's germline CDR1 is LNHDA and CDR2 SQIVND (reference sequence). V lost 7 bases to trimming and J lost 3 bases; unmatched junction nucleotides: 5. The CDR3 length is 15 residues. CDR3 nucleotide sequence: TGTGCCAGTAAGTCAGGGACTAGCGGGAGCTACGAGCAGTACTTC. Residues: CASKSGTSGSYEQYF. Combining the CDR3 with reference TRBV19 and TRBJ2-7 gives the whole variable domain DGGITQSPKYLFRKEGQNVTLSCEQNLNHDAMYWYRQDPGQGLRLIYYSQIVNDFQKGDIAEGYSVSREKKESFPLTVTSAQKNPTAFYLCASKSGTSGSYEQYFGPGTRLTVT.

The chain joins TRBV11-3 to TRBJ2-6, with D perhaps matching TRBD2 (5 bases). The CDR3 sequence is 17 residues long. Trimming shortened V by 2 bases and J by 0 bases, and 11 bases separated the two germline ends. CDR1 and CDR2 (germline): SGHNT, YENEEA. Here the CDR3 reads CASSLQGSGSGANVLTF. In DNA form, the CDR3 reads TGTGCCAGCAGCTTACAAGGGAGCGGCTCTGGGGCCAACGTCCTGACTTTC. Variable domain in full (rest from reference TRBV11-3 and TRBJ2-6): EAGVVQSPRYKIIEKKQPVAFWCNPISGHNTLYWYLQNLGQGPELLIRYENEEAVDDSQLPKDRFSAERLKGVDSTLKIQPAELGDSAVYLCASSLQGSGSGANVLTFGAGSRLTVL.

V usage is TRBV6-1 and J usage is TRBJ1-3, with D uncertain. Germline CDR1 MNHNS, CDR2 SASEGT. The CDR3 totals 14 residues. Trimming took 1 base from V and 5 from J, leaving 9 bases between them. CDR3 DNA sequence: TGTGCCAGCAGTGAAGGTGGCGGCAGAAACACCATATATTTT. This encodes CASSEGGGRNTIYF.

The rearrangement joins TRBV28 to TRBJ1-5, with a tentative D call TRBD1 (5 bases). Trimming pared 3 bases from V and 0 bases from J, leaving 18 bases between. From germline, CDR1 is MDHEN and CDR2 SYDVKM. The CDR3 is 18 amino acids. The CDR3 reads CASSFHQGGVDSNQPQHF. Here the CDR3 DNA reads TGTGCCAGCAGTTTCCACCAGGGAGGTGTGGATAGCAATCAGCCCCAGCATTTT.

The chain joins TRBV19 to TRBJ1-1; 7 nucleotides line up with TRBD1. V lost 5 bases, J lost 3 bases, and 3 bases stayed unmatched. Germline CDR1 is LNHDA and CDR2 is SQIVND (reference sequence). This CDR3 has 13 amino acids. The CDR3 region has the DNA TGTGCCAGTAGTCAACAGGGGTACACTGAAGCTTTCTTT. This sequence encodes CASSQQGYTEAFF.

This clone showed up just a few times. The chain links TRBV24-1 to TRBJ2-5; 7 nucleotides line up with TRBD1. The V and J ends lost 3 bases and 1 base, in that order; junction bases with no gene match: 4. The CDR3 has 15 residues. In germline, CDR1 is KGHDR, CDR2 SFDVKD. This CDR3 reads CATSDRTGPQETQYF. Written as DNA, the CDR3 is TGTGCCACCAGTGATAGGACAGGACCCCAAGAGACCCAGTACTTC.

This clone occurred once. The chain joins TRBV19 to TRBJ1-1; 8 bases align to TRBD1. The CDR3 is 17 residues long. V was clipped by 7 bases and J by 1 base; unmatched bases: 14. In germline, CDR1 is LNHDA, CDR2 SQIVND (reference sequence). CDR3 sequence (DNA): TGTGCCAGTACCATATCGACCCGGGGGACAGGGAACACTGAAGCTTTCTTT. It specifies CASTISTRGTGNTEAFF.

V usage is TRBV19 and J usage is TRBJ1-2, with D perhaps matching TRBD1 (5 bases). Germline V gene data show CDR1 as LNHDA and CDR2 as SQIVND (reference sequence). Trimming stripped 3 bases from V and 7 bases from J, with 12 bases between. The CDR3 spans 13 residues. CDR3 sequence (DNA): TGTGCCAGTAGTATCCCCAGGGTGTCTGGCTACACCTTC. This encodes CASSIPRVSGYTF.

The chain employs TRBV18 and TRBJ1-6, with 8 bases fitting TRBD1. Germline CDR1 is KGHSH and CDR2 is LQKENI. This CDR3 is 15 amino acids long. The junction had 5 bases not matched to a gene; V was cut back by 0 bases and J by 10 bases. The DNA for the CDR3 is TGTGCCAGCTCACCACCGGCGGCAGGGGGCTCACCCCTCCACTTT. This sequence encodes CASSPPAAGGSPLHF. Together with reference TRBV18 and TRBJ1-6, the CDR3 gives the full variable domain: NAGVMQNPRHLVRRRGQEARLRCSPMKGHSHVYWYRQLPEEGLKFMVYLQKENIIDESGMPKERFSAEFPKEGPSILRIQQVVRGDSAAYFCASSPPAAGGSPLHFGNGTRLTVT.

The chain links TRBV9 to TRBJ1-1, with 10 nucleotides matching TRBD1. CDR1 is SGDLS, CDR2 YYNGEE, per germline. V shed 0 bases and J 3 bases; nucleotides not matched to a gene: 5. The CDR3 covers 16 residues. The CDR3 DNA follows: TGTGCCAGCAGCGTAGAGGGACAGGGGAGGTACACTGAAGCTTTCTTT. Its translation: CASSVEGQGRYTEAFF.